This T cell receptor beta chain was profiled in a study of T-cell memory formation after mild COVID-19. The wider study: Largely donor-specific TCR clusters were found. General study findings and limits: Unconfirmed was the SARS-CoV-2 specificity of second-wave clones that peaked on day 37. Memory cells collected pre-infection included some clones that later responded, suggesting cross-reactive memory joined. Researchers report contracting CD4+ clones mostly in CM and EM, with CD8+ clones in EMRA.

TCRdb recomputed calls from the 5' RACE reads with MiXCR, one row per CDR3 protein. The sample shows hundreds of thousands of distinct CDR3 sequences, roughly 21% of them seen only once. Germline lookup yields CDR1 SGHDT and CDR2 YYEEEE. This CDR3 region has 14 residues. V was shortened by 2 bases and J by 4 bases, with 12 bases between the two germline ends. Remarks on this clonotype: Its specificity is not known.

This sequence joins TRBV5-6 and TRBJ1-2; D is unclear. The sequenced material came from PBMCs or a T cell subset sorted from them (not recorded which). This clonotype originated in an adult woman who had mild COVID-19 (a few samples of this study predate the infection). Cell type and time point are not known. The CDR3, as DNA: TGTGCCAGCAGCTTTTCTAGGAGGGTCTATGGCTACACCTTC. Translation: CASSFSRRVYGYTF.